Presented here are 27 T cell receptor beta chains from one specimen sequenced in a study of T cells in localized non-small cell lung cancer. Data came from immunoSEQ multiplex PCR; TCRdb stores just in-frame clones and leaves some out. The table shows 35,000 to 45,000 clones, with about 86% occurring only once. Sample: peripheral blood mononuclear cells, taken before any cancer treatment. These receptors originate from a male donor aged 60 or over with stage II lung adenocarcinoma.

The rearrangement links TRBV7-9 to TRBJ1-3, with D possibly being TRBD1 (5 bases). The CDR3 runs to 16 residues. Per the germline V gene, CDR1 is SEHNR and CDR2 is FQNEAQ (reference sequence). The V and J ends lost 5 bases and 0 bases respectively, with 14 bases between them. The CDR3 coding sequence is TGTGCCAGCAGCGGCCGGGACGGTCTCTCTGGAAACACCATATATTTT. Encoded protein: CASSGRDGLSGNTIYF.

This clone has just one count. The chain recombines TRBV30 with TRBJ1-1, with TRBD1 matching 7 bases. V was clipped by 2 bases and J by 1 base; unmatched bases: 13. CDR1 is GTSNPN, CDR2 SVGIG, per germline (reference sequence). CDR3 size: 17 residues. The CDR3 protein is CAWSTVPGTVENTEAFF. The CDR3 nucleotides read TGTGCCTGGAGTACCGTCCCCGGGACAGTTGAGAACACTGAAGCTTTCTTT.

V usage is TRBV5-6 and J usage is TRBJ1-2; D unclear. The CDR3 sequence is 15 residues long. Germline CDR1 reads SGHDT; CDR2 reads YYEEEE. Trimming cost V 4 bases and J 5 bases, with 18 bases left between them. As DNA, the CDR3 is TGTGCCAGCAGCGGCTCGGTACAGCGGGGTTATGGCTACACCTTC. Protein product: CASSGSVQRGYGYTF.

This clone was counted a few times. The J gene is TRBJ1-2, the V gene TRBV6-5; D is unresolved. The CDR3 length is 15 residues. V shed 7 bases and J shed 0 bases, with 15 bases lying between them. Germline V CDR1 and CDR2: MNHEY, SVGAGI. CDR3 DNA sequence: TGTGCCAGCACCAGTGTCCGAATAGCTAACTATGGCTACACCTTC. Its protein product is CASTSVRIANYGYTF.

V and J are TRBV28 and TRBJ1-2, with D unresolved. With 1 base removed from V and 3 bases from J, the gap between germline ends came to 3 bases. CDR3 length: 12 residues. Germline CDR1 is MDHEN and CDR2 is SYDVKM. CDR3 in amino acids: CASSLSYYGYTF. Here the CDR3 DNA reads TGTGCCAGCAGTTTATCCTACTATGGCTACACCTTC.

The chain links TRBV28 to TRBJ1-2, with 10 bases lining up with TRBD1. Germline V CDR1 and CDR2: MDHEN, SYDVKM. The CDR3 has 16 residues. Germline trimming cut 5 bases from V and 3 bases from J; bases unmatched to any gene: 9. The CDR3 protein is CASSPMTGGIDYGYTF. The DNA of the CDR3 is TGTGCCAGCAGTCCGATGACAGGGGGCATCGACTATGGCTACACCTTC.

The rearrangement links TRBV10-3 to TRBJ1-2; D call uncertain. CDR1 and CDR2 from the germline V gene are ENHRY and SYGVKD. CDR3 length: 13 residues. V gave up 3 bases and J gave up 0 bases, with 5 bases separating them. This CDR3 is CAISDNPNYGYTF. DNA of the CDR3: TGTGCCATCAGTGATAACCCTAACTATGGCTACACCTTC.

The chain combines TRBV2 with TRBJ2-3; D perhaps matches TRBD2 (6 bases). Germline CDR1 reads SNHLY; CDR2 reads FYNNEI. Trimming left V 4 bases short and J 14 bases short, with 16 bases between. The CDR3 consists of 12 residues. CDR3 in amino acids: CASSGDSYPPYF. CDR3 sequence (DNA): TGTGCCAGCAGTGGGGACTCTTATCCCCCGTATTTT. Filled out from reference TRBV2 and TRBJ2-3, the complete variable domain reads EPEVTQTPSHQVTQMGQEVILRCVPISNHLYFYWYRQILGQKVEFLVSFYNNEISEKSEIFDDQFSVERPDGSNFTLKIRSTKLEDSAMYFCASSGDSYPPYFGPGTRLTVL.

This chain joins TRBV30 and TRBJ2-2; 8 bases are shared with TRBD2. Trimming took 7 bases from V and 5 from J; bases not matched to a gene: 9. The CDR3 runs to 14 residues. Germline V CDR1 and CDR2: GTSNPN, SVGIG (reference sequence). This chain's CDR3 is CALSQRERTGELFF. CDR3 nucleotide sequence: TGTGCCTTAAGCCAGCGGGAGCGAACCGGGGAGCTGTTTTTT.

This clone has only a few counts. The CDR3 is CASRGPGTENTGELFF. The CDR3 nucleotides read TGTGCCAGCAGAGGACCCGGGACTGAAAACACCGGGGAGCTGTTTTTT. The genes are TRBV9 and TRBJ2-2; possible D gene TRBD2, 6 bases. This CDR3 has 16 amino acids. Germline assignment: CDR1 SGDLS and CDR2 YYNGEE. V lost 5 bases, J lost 2 bases, and 16 bases lay in between.

The genes are TRBV2 and TRBJ2-2; no clear D gene. Trimming took off 4 bases at V and 3 bases at J, with 12 bases between the two ends. Germline V gene data show CDR1 as SNHLY and CDR2 as FYNNEI. CDR3 length: 15 residues. CDR3 amino acids: CASSVRESDTGELFF. The CDR3 nucleotides read TGTGCCAGCAGTGTTAGGGAAAGCGACACCGGGGAGCTGTTTTTT. Supplemented by reference TRBV2 and TRBJ2-2, the full variable domain reads EPEVTQTPSHQVTQMGQEVILRCVPISNHLYFYWYRQILGQKVEFLVSFYNNEISEKSEIFDDQFSVERPDGSNFTLKIRSTKLEDSAMYFCASSVRESDTGELFFGEGSRLTVL.

V usage is TRBV19 and J usage is TRBJ2-7; a possible D gene is TRBD1 (5 bases). Germline loops: CDR1 LNHDA, CDR2 SQIVND (reference sequence). V was trimmed by 6 bases and J by 5 bases, leaving 17 bases between them. The CDR3 length is 14 residues. The CDR3 coding sequence is TGTGCCAGTAGACCAATAACAGGATCCCACGAGCAGTACTTC. Protein: CASRPITGSHEQYF.

This clone is classed as medium-sized. The CDR3 coding sequence is TGTGCCAGCAGCCACTCAGGGAGCTCCTACAATGAGCAGTTCTTC. Amino acid sequence: CASSHSGSSYNEQFF. The gene calls are TRBV7-9 and TRBJ2-1; D is perhaps TRBD1 or TRBD2 (5 bases each). Deletions cut 5 bases from V and 0 bases from J, with 11 bases between. Germline V gives CDR1 SEHNR, CDR2 FQNEAQ (reference sequence). CDR3 length: 15 amino acids.

The gene calls are TRBV7-2 and TRBJ2-1; 10 positions match TRBD2. V lost 2 bases and J lost 8; bases outside the gene matches: 18. CDR1 is SGHTA and CDR2 is FQGNSA in the germline V gene. This CDR3 has 19 residues. This chain's CDR3 is CASSLRGPRASGRGDEQFF. DNA of the CDR3: TGTGCCAGCAGCTTACGGGGGCCTCGGGCTAGCGGGAGAGGGGATGAGCAGTTCTTC.

This chain connects TRBV10-3 to TRBJ2-7, with a possible D match to TRBD2 (6 bases). V lost 5 bases, J lost 3 bases, and 11 bases lay in between. This CDR3 is 13 amino acids long. Per germline, CDR1 ENHRY and CDR2 SYGVKD. For the CDR3, the DNA is TGTGCCATCAGTAATTCCGGGGGCTACGAGCAGTACTTC. As protein: CAISNSGGYEQYF.

This chain joins TRBV6-1 and TRBJ2-7; 9 nucleotides align to TRBD1. CDR1 and CDR2 (germline): MNHNS, SASEGT. This CDR3 spans 15 amino acids. V was clipped by 0 bases and J by 5 bases; unmatched bases: 5. The CDR3 reads CASSEAETGGDEQYF. The CDR3 nucleotides read TGTGCCAGCAGTGAAGCGGAGACAGGGGGGGACGAGCAGTACTTC.

This clone was detected a few times. V and J are TRBV27 and TRBJ1-5; D not resolved. With 5 bases removed from V and 0 bases from J, the gap between germline ends came to 8 bases. This CDR3 region has 14 residues. Germline loops: CDR1 MNHEY, CDR2 SMNVEV (reference sequence). CDR3 sequence reads: CASSPRDSNQPQHF. CDR3 in DNA: TGTGCCAGCAGTCCTCGGGATAGCAATCAGCCCCAGCATTTT.

V gene TRBV27 combines with J gene TRBJ1-5; no firm D call. Germline V lookup: CDR1 MNHEY, CDR2 SMNVEV (reference sequence). V was pared by 3 bases and J by 6 bases, with 15 bases between. The CDR3 length is 15 residues. The chain's CDR3 is CASSLVAQGRQPQHF. The CDR3 bases are TGTGCCAGCAGTTTGGTTGCCCAAGGGCGTCAGCCCCAGCATTTT.

The rearrangement links TRBV28 to TRBJ2-7, with a tentative D call TRBD1 (6 bases). Germline loops: CDR1 MDHEN, CDR2 SYDVKM. CDR3 length equals 15 residues. Trimming stripped 4 bases from V and 3 bases from J, with 16 bases between. The CDR3 DNA is TGTGCCAGCAGTTCTACAGGGAGAACGGGCTACGAGCAGTACTTC. Encoded protein: CASSSTGRTGYEQYF.

J is TRBJ1-1 and V is TRBV11-2, with 11 bases that match TRBD1. J was trimmed by 1 base and V by 5 bases; bases with no gene match: 15. CDR1 is SGHAT, CDR2 FQNNGV, per germline. There are 19 residues in the CDR3. The CDR3 coding sequence is TGTGCCAGCAGCCTCTACCCCGGACAGGGGGCCCTAACGAACACTGAAGCTTTCTTT. It codes for CASSLYPGQGALTNTEAFF.

Comment on this clone: Germline is not matched at one junction end, which may reflect a read error. The same CDR3 can be traced to other DNA sequences in this sample. The chain uses TRBV4-1 and TRBJ1-2; 7 bases line up with TRBD1. The CDR3 has 17 amino acids. Germline CDR1 reads MGHRA; CDR2 reads YSYEKL. CDR3 residues: CASSQGQGNSAFYSYTF. The CDR3 DNA is TGCGCCAGCAGCCAAGGACAGGGCAATTCAGCCTTCTATAGCTACACCTTC.

The chain has TRBV5-4 and TRBJ2-7, with no clear D. V lost 0 bases and J 2 bases, leaving 6 bases between the germline ends. Germline V gives CDR1 SGHNT, CDR2 YYREEE (reference sequence). The CDR3 loop spans 13 amino acids. CDR3 coding DNA: TGTGCCAGCAGCTTGGCCGGTACCTACGAGCAGTACTTC. This translates into CASSLAGTYEQYF.

The rearrangement links TRBV11-3 to TRBJ2-1, with D perhaps matching TRBD1 (5 bases). V was clipped by 3 bases and J by 8 bases, with 17 bases between them. Per the germline V gene, CDR1 is SGHNT and CDR2 is YENEEA. The CDR3 length is 15 residues. The CDR3 loop is CASSLGPGLIYEQFF. DNA of the CDR3: TGTGCCAGCAGCTTGGGTCCAGGGTTGATCTATGAGCAGTTCTTC. The full variable domain, in which reference TRBV11-3 and TRBJ2-1 provide the parts outside the CDR3, is EAGVVQSPRYKIIEKKQPVAFWCNPISGHNTLYWYLQNLGQGPELLIRYENEEAVDDSQLPKDRFSAERLKGVDSTLKIQPAELGDSAVYLCASSLGPGLIYEQFFGPGTRLTVL.

This clone was counted between two and nine times. The rearrangement links TRBV10-3 to TRBJ1-6; D is unclear. Germline CDR1 is ENHRY and CDR2 is SYGVKD. Trimming cost V 4 bases and J 4 bases, with 8 bases left between them. There are 14 residues in the CDR3. CDR3 loop: CAISVSQYNSPLHF. The DNA of the CDR3 is TGTGCCATCAGTGTATCACAGTATAATTCACCCCTCCACTTT.

The J gene is TRBJ2-3, the V gene TRBV13; D may correspond to TRBD1 or TRBD2 (5 bases each). This CDR3 is 16 amino acids long. Germline loops: CDR1 PRHDT, CDR2 FYEKMQ (reference sequence). V lost 0 bases to trimming and J lost 5 bases, with 15 bases between them. CDR3 DNA: TGTGCCAGCAGCTTAGGGGGGCTAGCATTGGGAGATACGCAGTATTTT. Protein product: CASSLGGLALGDTQYF.

The chain combines TRBV11-2 with TRBJ2-7; D unclear. Between the trimmed V and J ends, which lost 4 bases and 1 base, there was a span of 2 bases. Germline assignment: CDR1 SGHAT and CDR2 FQNNGV. The CDR3 contains 11 residues. The CDR3 spells CASSSSYEQYF. The CDR3, as DNA: TGTGCCAGCAGCTCTTCCTACGAGCAGTACTTC.

The chain couples TRBV28 to TRBJ2-5, with 7 bases fitting TRBD2. This CDR3 spans 13 amino acids. V lost 5 bases and J lost 5; bases outside the gene matches: 5. The V gene's germline CDR1 is MDHEN and CDR2 SYDVKM. As DNA, the CDR3 is TGTGCCAGCAGTCCGGGAGGTGGGGAGACCCAGTACTTC. Its translation: CASSPGGGETQYF.